Listed here are 12 T cell receptor beta chains from one sample, sequenced in a study of blood T cell repertoires in COVID-19. Profiled with immunoSEQ multiplex PCR; TCRdb holds only in-frame clones, not every one. The sample includes 150,000 to 200,000 clones, around 80% of them seen just once. The sequenced sample was PBMCs or T cells enriched from blood (not recorded which). Receptors originate from a man between 45 and 60 years old who had recovered from COVID-19.

The chain uses TRBV21-1 and TRBJ1-3; the table calls TRBD1, which could not be checked here. TRBV21-1 is shown as a pseudogene. This CDR3 is 14 amino acids long. CDR3: CAPFETRVENTIYF. The CDR3 region has the DNA TGTGCCCCTTTCGAAACCAGGGTAGAAAACACCATATATTTT.

The chain has TRBV5-8 and TRBJ1-1; maybe TRBD1 (5 bases). CDR1 and CDR2 from the germline V gene are SGHTS and YDEGEE. Trimming removed 0 bases from V and 4 bases from J, with 10 bases in between. CDR3 length equals 14 residues. The CDR3 loop reads CASSLVGVGTEAFF. The CDR3 DNA sequence: TGTGCCAGCAGCTTGGTAGGGGTGGGCACTGAAGCTTTCTTT.

This chain connects TRBV19 to TRBJ1-2; TRBD1 agrees at 9 bases. V was pared by 9 bases and J by 2 bases, with 10 bases of the junction left unmatched. Germline V gene sequence: CDR1 LNHDA, CDR2 SQIVND (reference sequence). The CDR3 runs 15 residues. The CDR3 DNA reads as TGTGCCAGCAGTCCACAGGGGGCCGCAAACTATGGCTACACCTTC. Translated, it gives CASSPQGAANYGYTF.

The rearrangement joins TRBV11-2 to TRBJ1-2, with 10 bases fitting TRBD1. Looked up from germline, CDR1 is SGHAT and CDR2 is FQNNGV. V gave up 5 bases and J gave up 0 bases; unmatched junction bases: 9. The length of the CDR3 is 17 residues. The CDR3 here is CASSARQGAKANYGYTF. The CDR3 DNA reads as TGTGCCAGCAGCGCCCGACAGGGGGCGAAAGCTAACTATGGCTACACCTTC.

The chain has TRBV10-2 and TRBJ2-3; tentative D call: TRBD2 (5 bases). Germline V lookup: CDR1 WSHSY, CDR2 SAAADI. V lost 4 bases to trimming and J lost 0 bases, with 8 bases between them. The CDR3 is 14 residues long. CDR3 residues: CASSGGLSTDTQYF. CDR3 in DNA: TGCGCCAGCAGTGGTGGACTTAGCACAGATACGCAGTATTTT.

This clone has just a few counts. The rearrangement joins TRBV20-1 to TRBJ2-7; possible D gene TRBD2, 6 bases. The CDR3 contains 12 residues. V gave up 3 bases and J gave up 5 bases, with 11 bases separating them. The germline V gene has CDR1 DFQATT and CDR2 SNEGSKA (reference sequence). The CDR3 region has the DNA TGCAGTGCTAGTCGGGGGAGTCACGAGCAGTACTTC. It is translated as CSASRGSHEQYF.

The chain couples TRBV19 to TRBJ2-3; 13 positions match TRBD2. Germline V gene lookup returns CDR1 LNHDA and CDR2 SQIVND (reference sequence). CDR3 length equals 16 residues. After removal of 3 bases from V and 2 bases from J, the junction contained 2 bases not matched to a gene. CDR3 nucleotides: TGTGCCAGTAGTATGACTAGCGGGGGGCCCACAGATACGCAGTATTTT. Protein: CASSMTSGGPTDTQYF.

CDR3 sequence (DNA): TGTGCCAGCAGCTTGGTTAGGCCCGGGGGAGGAGATACGCAGTATTTT. Its translation is CASSLVRPGGGDTQYF. The rearrangement joins TRBV5-6 to TRBJ2-3; D is possibly TRBD2 (6 bases). This CDR3 spans 16 amino acids. Trimming shortened V by 0 bases and J by 5 bases, and 16 bases separated the two germline ends. Germline CDR1 is SGHDT and CDR2 is YYEEEE.

The chain is built from TRBV7-9 and TRBJ1-2; D perhaps matches TRBD1 (5 bases). Germline V lookup: CDR1 SEHNR, CDR2 FQNEAQ (reference sequence). With 10 bases removed from V and 2 bases from J, the gap between germline ends came to 14 bases. CDR3 length: 13 amino acids. CDR3 amino acids: CATSLQENYGYTF. DNA for the CDR3: TGTGCCACCTCATTACAGGAGAACTATGGCTACACCTTC.

The chain joins TRBV28 to TRBJ1-2; D might be TRBD1 (6 bases). The CDR3 covers 16 residues. The V end was cut by 3 bases, the J end by 1 base, with 15 bases between. Per germline, CDR1 MDHEN and CDR2 SYDVKM. The CDR3 coding sequence is TGTGCCAGCAGTTTTTTCGGGGGAGGGGGTAACTATGGCTACACCTTC. This gives the protein CASSFFGGGGNYGYTF.

CDR3 amino acids: CASSIGIGQSNQPQHF. The CDR3, as DNA: TGTGCCAGTAGTATAGGAATAGGACAGAGCAATCAGCCCCAGCATTTT. The rearrangement uses TRBV19 and TRBJ1-5; D is possibly TRBD1 (6 bases). Trimming cost V 1 base and J 1 base, with 11 bases left between them. Germline lookup yields CDR1 LNHDA and CDR2 SQIVND (reference sequence). The CDR3 covers 16 residues. Using reference TRBV19 and TRBJ1-5 for the parts outside the CDR3, the full variable domain is DGGITQSPKYLFRKEGQNVTLSCEQNLNHDAMYWYRQDPGQGLRLIYYSQIVNDFQKGDIAEGYSVSREKKESFPLTVTSAQKNPTAFYLCASSIGIGQSNQPQHFGDGTRLSIL.

The chain joins TRBV9 to TRBJ2-1; D not certain. The CDR3 spans 14 residues. V was trimmed by 0 bases and J by 5 bases, leaving 9 bases between them. Germline assignment: CDR1 SGDLS and CDR2 YYNGEE. The CDR3 nucleotides are TGTGCCAGCAGCGTAGTACAGTGGAACAATGAGCAGTTCTTC. This codes for CASSVVQWNNEQFF.